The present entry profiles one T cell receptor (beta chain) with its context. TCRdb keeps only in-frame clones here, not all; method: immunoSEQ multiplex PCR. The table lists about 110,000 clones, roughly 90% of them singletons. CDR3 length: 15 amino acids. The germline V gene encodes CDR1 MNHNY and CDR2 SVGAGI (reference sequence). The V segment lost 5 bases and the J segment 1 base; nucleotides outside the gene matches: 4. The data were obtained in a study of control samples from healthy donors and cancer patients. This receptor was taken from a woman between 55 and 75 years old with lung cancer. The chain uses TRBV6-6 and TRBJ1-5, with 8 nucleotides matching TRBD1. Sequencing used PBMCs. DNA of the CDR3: TGTGCCAGCAGTAGGGACAGGTTAAGCAATCAGCCCCAGCATTTT. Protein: CASSRDRLSNQPQHF.